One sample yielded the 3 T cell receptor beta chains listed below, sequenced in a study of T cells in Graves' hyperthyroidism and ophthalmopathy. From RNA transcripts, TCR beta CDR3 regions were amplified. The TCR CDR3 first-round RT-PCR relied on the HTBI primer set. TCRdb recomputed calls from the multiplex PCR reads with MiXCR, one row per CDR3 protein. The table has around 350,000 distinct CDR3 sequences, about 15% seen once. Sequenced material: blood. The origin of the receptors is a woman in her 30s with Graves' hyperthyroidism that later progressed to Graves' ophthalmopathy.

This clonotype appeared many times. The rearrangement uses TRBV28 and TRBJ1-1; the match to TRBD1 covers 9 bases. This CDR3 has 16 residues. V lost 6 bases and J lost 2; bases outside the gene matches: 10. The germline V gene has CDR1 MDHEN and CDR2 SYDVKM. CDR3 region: CASSQRGQGINTEAFF. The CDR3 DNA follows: TGTGCCAGCAGCCAACGGGGACAGGGCATAAACACTGAAGCTTTCTTT. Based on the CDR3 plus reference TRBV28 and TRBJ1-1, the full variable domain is DVKVTQSSRYLVKRTGEKVFLECVQDMDHENMFWYRQDPGLGLRLIYFSYDVKMKEKGDIPEGYSVSREKKERFSLILESASTNQTSMYLCASSQRGQGINTEAFFGQGTRLTVV.

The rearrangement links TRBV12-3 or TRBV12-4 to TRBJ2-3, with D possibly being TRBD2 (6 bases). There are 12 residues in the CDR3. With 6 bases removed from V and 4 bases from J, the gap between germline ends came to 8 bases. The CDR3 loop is CASSGGSDTQYF. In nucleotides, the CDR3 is TGTGCCAGCAGCGGGGGTTCAGATACGCAGTATTTT.

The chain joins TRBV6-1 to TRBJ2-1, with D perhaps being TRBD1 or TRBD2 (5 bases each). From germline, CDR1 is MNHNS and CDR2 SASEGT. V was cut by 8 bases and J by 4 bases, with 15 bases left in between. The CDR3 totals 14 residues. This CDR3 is CASLRDSGYNEQFF. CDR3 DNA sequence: TGTGCCAGCCTCAGGGATTCGGGATACAATGAGCAGTTCTTC.